Listed below are T cell receptor beta chains from one sample, sequenced in a study of siplizumab effects on memory and regulatory T cells. This table comes from immunoSEQ multiplex PCR, and its TCRdb copy is limited to in-frame clones, with some not included. Of fewer than 130,000 clones in the sample, roughly 90% were seen once. Sequencing was done on a sample of CD4+ T cells sorted from blood. The receptors come from a human donor in good health. Both conserved end residues are part of each CDR3. A D gene is named only where the DNA matches it firmly. Where a row states a size, it is once, few, many or the class of an expanded clone; other rows omit it.

abundance	v_gene	j_gene	d_gene	CDR3aa	CDR3nt
once	TRBV5-8	TRBJ1-5	NA	CASSLGQNQPQHF	TGTGCCAGCAGCTTAGGCCAGAATCAGCCCCAGCATTTT
NA	TRBV5-1	TRBJ2-5	TRBD1	CASSQRTGGHQNQETQYF	TGCGCCAGCAGCCAAAGGACAGGTGGACACCAGAACCAAGAGACCCAGTACTTC
NA	TRBV11-2	TRBJ1-5	NA	CASSLDFGGQPQHF	TGTGCCAGCAGCTTAGACTTTGGAGGGCAGCCCCAGCATTTT
once	TRBV9	TRBJ2-7	NA	CASSEGPTSSYEQYF	TGTGCCAGCAGCGAGGGGCCTACGAGCTCCTACGAGCAGTACTTC
NA	TRBV29-1	TRBJ1-1	TRBD1	CSASGTGLNTEAFF	TGCAGCGCTTCCGGGACAGGACTAAACACTGAAGCTTTCTTT
NA	TRBV27	TRBJ1-2	TRBD1	CASSSLLRDRTTNYGYTF	TGTGCCAGCAGCTCCCTCCTCCGGGACAGGACTACTAACTATGGCTACACCTTC
NA	TRBV29-1	TRBJ2-1	NA	CSVGLLTDYRDEQFF	TGCAGCGTTGGTCTTTTGACGGACTATCGAGATGAGCAGTTCTTC
NA	TRBV7-9	TRBJ2-2	TRBD1	CASTPPGTANTGELFF	TGTGCCAGCACCCCCCCGGGGACAGCGAACACCGGGGAGCTGTTTTTT
NA	TRBV6-5	TRBJ1-2	NA	CASSPFGVHGYTF	TGTGCCAGCAGTCCCTTTGGGGTCCATGGCTACACCTTC
NA	TRBV2	TRBJ2-6	NA	CATSGANVLTF	TGTGCCACCTCTGGGGCCAACGTCCTGACTTTC
few	TRBV7-8	TRBJ2-2	NA	CASSLVVSTGELFF	TGTGCCAGCAGCTTAGTGGTGTCCACCGGGGAGCTGTTTTTT
NA	TRBV18	TRBJ2-2	NA	CASSPTAWELFF	TGTGCCAGCTCACCCACAGCCTGGGAGCTGTTTTTT
NA	TRBV6-5	TRBJ2-7	TRBD1	CASSYQYRGIYEQYF	TGTGCCAGCAGTTACCAATACAGGGGTATCTACGAGCAGTACTTC
NA	TRBV11-3	TRBJ1-3	NA	CASSKGSGNTIYF	TGTGCCAGCAGTAAGGGCTCTGGAAACACCATATATTTT
once	TRBV5-1	TRBJ1-1	TRBD1	CASSSWTGGNTEAFF	TGCGCCAGCAGCTCTTGGACAGGGGGGAACACTGAAGCTTTCTTT
NA	TRBV7-9	TRBJ2-1	TRBD2	CASSLTRTSRSEQFF	TGTGCCAGCAGCTTAACGCGGACTAGTCGCAGTGAGCAGTTCTTC
once	TRBV9	TRBJ2-2	NA	CASSVDTGRTGELFF	TGTGCCAGCAGCGTAGATACAGGGAGAACCGGGGAGCTGTTTTTT
NA	TRBV19	TRBJ2-3	TRBD1	CASSTGQGGDTQYF	TGTGCCAGTAGTACGGGACAGGGTGGAGATACGCAGTATTTT
NA	TRBV2	TRBJ1-2	NA	CASSVGIDYGYTF	TGTGCCAGCAGTGTAGGGATCGACTATGGCTACACCTTC
NA	TRBV5-1	TRBJ2-3	NA	CASSSDSSDTQYF	TGCGCCAGCAGCTCGGACAGTTCAGATACGCAGTATTTT
NA	TRBV29-1	TRBJ1-2	NA	CSVEDIRQRSYGYTF	TGCAGCGTTGAAGATATAAGACAGAGGAGCTATGGCTACACCTTC
NA	TRBV10-2	TRBJ1-4	NA	CASSANSAGTEKLFF	TGCGCCAGCAGTGCCAATTCGGCGGGGACTGAAAAACTGTTTTTT
NA	TRBV11-2	TRBJ2-1	NA	CASSSRIGGNEQFF	TGTGCCAGCAGCTCTAGGATCGGGGGCAATGAGCAGTTCTTC
NA	TRBV6-5	TRBJ1-5	NA	CASNPEGGSNQPQHF	TGTGCCAGCAATCCAGAGGGGGGTAGCAATCAGCCCCAGCATTTT
NA	TRBV5-4	TRBJ1-2	NA	CASSSGGTTGYTF	TGTGCCAGCAGCTCGGGGGGGACAACGGGCTACACCTTC
NA	TRBV6-5	TRBJ1-2	NA	CASSYGGANYGYTF	TGTGCCAGCAGTTACGGGGGGGCTAACTATGGCTACACCTTC
NA	TRBV5-4	TRBJ2-5	NA	CASSLQGLETQYF	TGTGCCAGCAGCTTGCAGGGGTTGGAGACCCAGTACTTC
NA	TRBV19	TRBJ1-2	NA	CASREQGGGFNYGYTF	TGTGCCAGTAGAGAACAGGGCGGGGGGTTCAACTATGGCTACACCTTC
NA	TRBV6-1	TRBJ1-6	NA	CASLDRSNSPLHF	TGTGCCAGCCTCGACAGGTCTAATTCACCCCTCCACTTT
NA	TRBV5-1	TRBJ1-5	NA	CASSLTALKGQPQHF	TGCGCCAGCAGCTTGACAGCTTTAAAGGGACAGCCCCAGCATTTT
NA	TRBV30	TRBJ2-5	NA	CAWVVPGTETQYF	TGTGCCTGGGTGGTCCCCGGGACAGAGACCCAGTACTTC
NA	TRBV5-1	TRBJ1-2	NA	CASTPGVAGYGYTF	TGCGCCAGCACCCCGGGAGTTGCTGGCTATGGCTACACCTTC
NA	TRBV7-8	TRBJ2-5	NA	CASSADRQETQYF	TGTGCCAGCAGCGCAGACAGGCAGGAGACCCAGTACTTC
NA	TRBV7-2	TRBJ1-3	NA	CASSLGQQGNTIYF	TGTGCCAGCAGCTTAGGACAGCAGGGAAACACCATATATTTT
few	TRBV7-2	TRBJ2-5	TRBD1	CASSQGQGVGKTQYF	TGTGCCAGCAGCCAGGGACAGGGGGTCGGAAAGACCCAGTACTTC
NA	TRBV29-1	TRBJ1-2	TRBD1	CSVSQGGNYGYTF	TGCAGCGTTTCACAGGGGGGAAACTATGGCTACACCTTC
NA	TRBV5-4	TRBJ2-6	NA	CASSFGSSGANVLTF	TGTGCCAGCAGCTTCGGTTCCTCTGGGGCCAACGTCCTGACTTTC
NA	TRBV10-3	TRBJ1-5	NA	CAISESTGGNQPQHF	TGTGCCATCAGTGAGTCGACGGGGGGCAATCAGCCCCAGCATTTT
once	TRBV9	TRBJ1-4	NA	CASSVSPLTGLLATNEKLFF	TGTGCCAGCAGCGTAAGCCCCCTCACAGGGTTACTTGCAACTAATGAAAAACTGTTTTTT
NA	TRBV5-1	TRBJ2-3	NA	CASSPGGGTDTQYF	TGCGCCAGCAGCCCAGGGGGGGGTACAGATACGCAGTATTTT
NA	TRBV7-9	TRBJ2-7	TRBD2	CASSPYGGSGYEQYF	TGTGCCAGCAGCCCCTACGGCGGGAGTGGGTACGAGCAGTACTTC